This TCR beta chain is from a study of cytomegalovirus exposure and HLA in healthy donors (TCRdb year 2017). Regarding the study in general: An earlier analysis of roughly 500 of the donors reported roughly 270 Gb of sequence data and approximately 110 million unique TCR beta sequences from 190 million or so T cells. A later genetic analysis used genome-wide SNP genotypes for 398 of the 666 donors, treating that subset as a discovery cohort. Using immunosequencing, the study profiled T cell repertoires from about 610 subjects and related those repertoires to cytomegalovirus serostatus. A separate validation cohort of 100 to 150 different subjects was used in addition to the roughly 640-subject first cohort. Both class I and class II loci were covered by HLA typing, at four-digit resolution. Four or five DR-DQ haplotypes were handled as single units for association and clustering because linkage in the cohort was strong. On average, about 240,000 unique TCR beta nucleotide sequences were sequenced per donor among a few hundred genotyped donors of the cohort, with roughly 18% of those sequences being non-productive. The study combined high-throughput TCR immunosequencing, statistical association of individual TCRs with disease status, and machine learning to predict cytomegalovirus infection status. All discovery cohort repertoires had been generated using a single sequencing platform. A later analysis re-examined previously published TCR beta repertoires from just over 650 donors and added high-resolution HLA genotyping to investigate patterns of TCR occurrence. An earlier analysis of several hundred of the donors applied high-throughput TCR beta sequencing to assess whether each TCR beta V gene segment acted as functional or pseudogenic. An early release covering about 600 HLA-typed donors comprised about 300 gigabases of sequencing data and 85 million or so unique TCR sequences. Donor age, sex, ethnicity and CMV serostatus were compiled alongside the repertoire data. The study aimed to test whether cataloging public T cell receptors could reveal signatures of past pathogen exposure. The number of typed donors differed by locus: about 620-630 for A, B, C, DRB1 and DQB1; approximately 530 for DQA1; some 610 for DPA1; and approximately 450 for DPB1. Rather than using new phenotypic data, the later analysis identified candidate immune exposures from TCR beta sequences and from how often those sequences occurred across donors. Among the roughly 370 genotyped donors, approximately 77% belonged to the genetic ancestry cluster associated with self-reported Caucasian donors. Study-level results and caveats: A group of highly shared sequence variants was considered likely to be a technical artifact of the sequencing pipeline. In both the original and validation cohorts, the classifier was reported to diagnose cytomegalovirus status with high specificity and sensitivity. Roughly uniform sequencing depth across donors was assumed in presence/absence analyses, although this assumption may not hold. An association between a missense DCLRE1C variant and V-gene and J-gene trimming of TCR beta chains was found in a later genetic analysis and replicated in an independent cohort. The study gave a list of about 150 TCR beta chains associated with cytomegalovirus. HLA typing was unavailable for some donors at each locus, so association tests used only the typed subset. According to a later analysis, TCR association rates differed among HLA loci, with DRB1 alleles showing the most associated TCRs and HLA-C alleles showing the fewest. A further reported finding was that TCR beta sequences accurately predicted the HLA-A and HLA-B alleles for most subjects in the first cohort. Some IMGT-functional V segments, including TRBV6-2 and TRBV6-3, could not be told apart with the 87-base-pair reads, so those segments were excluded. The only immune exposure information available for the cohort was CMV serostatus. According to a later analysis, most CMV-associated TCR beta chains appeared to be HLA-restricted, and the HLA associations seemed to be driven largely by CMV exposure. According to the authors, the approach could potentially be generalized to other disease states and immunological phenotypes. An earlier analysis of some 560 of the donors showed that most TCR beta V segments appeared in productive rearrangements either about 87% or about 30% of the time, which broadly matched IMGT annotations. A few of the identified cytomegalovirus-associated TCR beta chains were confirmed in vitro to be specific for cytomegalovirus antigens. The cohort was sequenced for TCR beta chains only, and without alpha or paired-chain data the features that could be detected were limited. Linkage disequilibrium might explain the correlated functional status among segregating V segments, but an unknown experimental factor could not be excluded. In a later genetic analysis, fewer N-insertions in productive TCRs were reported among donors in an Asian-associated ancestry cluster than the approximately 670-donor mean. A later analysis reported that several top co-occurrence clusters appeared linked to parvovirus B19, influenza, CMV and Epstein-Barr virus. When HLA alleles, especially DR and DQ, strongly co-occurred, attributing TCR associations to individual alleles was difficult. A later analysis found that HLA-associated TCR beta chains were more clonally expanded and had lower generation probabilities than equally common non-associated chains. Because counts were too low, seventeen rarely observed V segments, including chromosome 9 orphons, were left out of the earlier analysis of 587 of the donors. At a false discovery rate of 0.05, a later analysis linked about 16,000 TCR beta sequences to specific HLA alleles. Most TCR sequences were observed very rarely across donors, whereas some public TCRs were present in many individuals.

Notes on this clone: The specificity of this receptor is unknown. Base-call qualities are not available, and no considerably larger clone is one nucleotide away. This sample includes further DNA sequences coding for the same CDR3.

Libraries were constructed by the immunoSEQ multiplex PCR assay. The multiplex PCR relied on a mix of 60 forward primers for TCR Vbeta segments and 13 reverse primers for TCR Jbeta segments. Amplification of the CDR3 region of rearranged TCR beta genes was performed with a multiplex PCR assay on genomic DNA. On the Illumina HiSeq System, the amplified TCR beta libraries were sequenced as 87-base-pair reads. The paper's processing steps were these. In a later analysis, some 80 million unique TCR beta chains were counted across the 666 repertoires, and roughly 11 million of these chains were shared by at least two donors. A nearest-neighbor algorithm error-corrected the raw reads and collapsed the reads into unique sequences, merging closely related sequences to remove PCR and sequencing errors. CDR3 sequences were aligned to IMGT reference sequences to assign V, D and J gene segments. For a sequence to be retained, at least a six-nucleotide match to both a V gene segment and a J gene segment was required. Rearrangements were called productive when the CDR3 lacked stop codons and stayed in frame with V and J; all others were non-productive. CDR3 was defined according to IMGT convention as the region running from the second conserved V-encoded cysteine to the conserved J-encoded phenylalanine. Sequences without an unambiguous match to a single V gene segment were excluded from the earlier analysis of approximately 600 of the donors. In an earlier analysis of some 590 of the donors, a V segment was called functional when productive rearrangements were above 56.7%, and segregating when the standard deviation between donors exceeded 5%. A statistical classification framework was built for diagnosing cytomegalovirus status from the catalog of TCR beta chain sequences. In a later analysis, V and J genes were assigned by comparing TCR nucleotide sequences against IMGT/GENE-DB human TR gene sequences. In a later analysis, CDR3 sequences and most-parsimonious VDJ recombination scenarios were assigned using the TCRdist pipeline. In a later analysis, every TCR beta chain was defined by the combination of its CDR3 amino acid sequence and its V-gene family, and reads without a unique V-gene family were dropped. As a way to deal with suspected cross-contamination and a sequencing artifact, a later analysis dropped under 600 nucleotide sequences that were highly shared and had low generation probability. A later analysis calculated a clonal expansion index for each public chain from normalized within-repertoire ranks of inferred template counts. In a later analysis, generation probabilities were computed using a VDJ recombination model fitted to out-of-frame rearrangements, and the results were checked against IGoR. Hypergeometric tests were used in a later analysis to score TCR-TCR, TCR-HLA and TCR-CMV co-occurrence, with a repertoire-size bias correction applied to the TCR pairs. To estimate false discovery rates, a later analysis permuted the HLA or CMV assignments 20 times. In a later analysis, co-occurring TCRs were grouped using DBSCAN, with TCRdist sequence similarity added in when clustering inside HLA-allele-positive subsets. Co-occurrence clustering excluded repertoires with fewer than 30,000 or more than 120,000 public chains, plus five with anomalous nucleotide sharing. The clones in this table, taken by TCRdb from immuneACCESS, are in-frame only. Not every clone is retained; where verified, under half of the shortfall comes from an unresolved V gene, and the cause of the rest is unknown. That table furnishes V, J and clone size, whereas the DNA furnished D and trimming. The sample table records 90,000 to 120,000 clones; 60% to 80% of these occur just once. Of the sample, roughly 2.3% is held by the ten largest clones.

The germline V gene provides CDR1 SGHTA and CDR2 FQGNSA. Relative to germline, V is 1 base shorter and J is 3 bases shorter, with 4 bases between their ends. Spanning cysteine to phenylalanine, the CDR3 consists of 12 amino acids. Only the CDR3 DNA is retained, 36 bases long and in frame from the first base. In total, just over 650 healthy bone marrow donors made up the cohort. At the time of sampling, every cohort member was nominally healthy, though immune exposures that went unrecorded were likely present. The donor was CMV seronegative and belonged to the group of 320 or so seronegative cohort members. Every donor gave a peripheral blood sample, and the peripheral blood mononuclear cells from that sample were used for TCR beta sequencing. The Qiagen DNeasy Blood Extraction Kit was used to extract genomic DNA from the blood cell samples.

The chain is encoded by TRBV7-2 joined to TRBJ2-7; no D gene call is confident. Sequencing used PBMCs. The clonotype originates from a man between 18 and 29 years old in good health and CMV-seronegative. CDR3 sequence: CASSLVSYEQYF. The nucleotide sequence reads TGTGCCAGCAGCTTAGTGAGCTACGAGCAGTACTTC.